The T cell receptor (beta chain) under discussion was sequenced for a study of T cell repertoires in cytomegalovirus infection. Study summary: CMV infection plus the matching HLA type was flagged by public TCR beta signatures. General study findings and limits: What dominated the ex vivo response were HLA-C-restricted CMV-specific TCR beta clonotypes. The cumulative frequency of public TCR beta families identified carriers of CMV plus the relevant HLA.

The CDR3 length is 12 residues. Germline assignment: CDR1 MNHEY and CDR2 SVGEGT. With 6 bases clipped from V and 10 bases from J, the junction kept 6 bases outside the gene matches. This clonotype showed up many times. Its target is not known. TCRdb independently ran MiXCR on the reads; one entry per CDR3 protein. The data hold about 140,000 distinct CDR3 sequences, with about 6% observed a single time. The sequence was obtained from a human donor in good health (CMV status not recorded). Some clones in this sample may be carry-over from other donors' samples. V is TRBV6-2 or TRBV6-3 and J is TRBJ2-3; 8 positions match TRBD2. Input material: PBMCs. CDR3 DNA: TGTGCCAGCAGGCGGGGGGATTCAGCGCAGTATTTT. Protein sequence: CASRRGDSAQYF.